This TCR beta chain was recorded in a study of CD8 T cells in ankylosing spondylitis (dated by TCRdb to 2017 to 2019). Turning to the overall study: The study set out to find disease-linked TCR variants by profiling T cell receptor beta repertoires in ankylosing spondylitis patients and healthy donors. Peripheral blood was sampled, and synovial fluid was additionally collected from ankylosing spondylitis patients. The whole study cohort included over a hundred healthy donors and 25 ankylosing spondylitis patients.

Relative to germline, V is 5 bases shorter and J is 10 bases shorter, with 24 bases between their ends. Looking up the germline V gene (reference sequence) yields CDR1 DFQATT and CDR2 SNEGSKA. The CDR3 runs 15 residues from the cysteine to the phenylalanine. Only the CDR3 region is kept as DNA, spanning 45 bases read in frame from base 1. Synovial fluid samples were paired with blood samples taken from the same ankylosing spondylitis patients. Broader findings and caveats from the paper: Significant enrichment of the disease-linked clones was reported in matched synovial fluid samples from ankylosing spondylitis patients. Some TCR beta motif variants had previously been reported in synovial fluid and blood of reactive arthritis patients, which suggested common disease-initiation mechanisms. A TCR beta motif made up of seven or eight highly homologous amino acid variants appeared to be characteristic of blood from ankylosing spondylitis patients. The disease-linked clones showed a CD8+ phenotype and occurred at relatively low frequencies in peripheral blood.

In this sample, this clonotype turned up many times. The antigen it recognizes is unknown. No clone much larger than this one lies a single base away; base qualities are absent. Sequencing took place on an Illumina HiSeq 2500. TCR beta libraries were prepared by quantitative 5'-RACE with molecular barcodes. Processing in the source paper ran as follows. A new computational method based on a probabilistic model of VDJ rearrangement was used to identify disease-linked TCR variants. TCRdb trimmed the raw reads at Q25, called clones with MiXCR and kept productive beta chains. Identical CDR3 proteins give one entry, which carries the most common genes and DNA. TCRdb, rather than the study authors, made the V and J calls. Here the sample has some 150,000 distinct CDR3 sequences; roughly 44% occur a single time. Roughly 15% of the sample comes from the top ten.

The rearrangement joined TRBV20-1 to TRBJ2-1; the D gene cannot be resolved reliably. Sample: synovial fluid, either unsorted or a sorted T cell fraction (not recorded which). The clonotype comes from a male donor with ankylosing spondylitis. In nucleotides, the sequence is TGCAGTGCTTTCAAACTCGGCCCGGAAAGTGGGGAGCAGTTCTTC. This yields the protein CSAFKLGPESGEQFF.